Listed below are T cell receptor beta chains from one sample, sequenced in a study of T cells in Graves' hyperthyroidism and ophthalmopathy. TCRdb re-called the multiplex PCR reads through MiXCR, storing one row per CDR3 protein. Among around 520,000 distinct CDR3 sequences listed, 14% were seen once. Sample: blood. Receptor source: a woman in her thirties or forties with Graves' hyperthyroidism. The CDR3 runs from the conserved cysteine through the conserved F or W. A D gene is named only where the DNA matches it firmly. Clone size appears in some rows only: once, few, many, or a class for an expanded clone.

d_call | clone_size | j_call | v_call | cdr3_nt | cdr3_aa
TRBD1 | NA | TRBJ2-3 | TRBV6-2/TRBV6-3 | TGTGCCAGCAGTTATGCCGGACAGGGGCCAAGCACAGATACGCAGTATTTT | CASSYAGQGPSTDTQYF
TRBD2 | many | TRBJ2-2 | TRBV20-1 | TGCAGTGCTACCGGACTAGCGGGAGTGGACGGGGAGCTGTTTTTT | CSATGLAGVDGELFF
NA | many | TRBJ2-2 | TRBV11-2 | TGTGCCAGCAGCTTTAGGCGAAACGAACTCACCGGGGAGCTGTTTTTT | CASSFRRNELTGELFF
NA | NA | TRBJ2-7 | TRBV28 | TGTGCCAGCAGTTCCAGTATTCGGGACCCATCACGGCAGTACTTC | CASSSSIRDPSRQYF
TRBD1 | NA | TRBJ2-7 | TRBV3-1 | TGTGCCAGCAGTCGGGGGACAGGGGACCTCTCTGGTGAGCAGTACTTC | CASSRGTGDLSGEQYF
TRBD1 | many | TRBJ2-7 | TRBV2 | TGTGCCAGACTAACGGGACAGATTTACGAGCAGTACTTC | CARLTGQIYEQYF
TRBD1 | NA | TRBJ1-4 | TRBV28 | TGTGCCAGCAGTTTAGCACAGGCAGGGGGCGATATTAATGAAAAACTGTTTTTT | CASSLAQAGGDINEKLFF
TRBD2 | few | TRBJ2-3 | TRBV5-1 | TGCGCCAGCTTCCAAGTAGCGGGGACCTCAGATACGCAGTATTTT | CASFQVAGTSDTQYF
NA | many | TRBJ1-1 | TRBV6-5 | TGTGCCAGCAGTTACCGCCCCTACAGAGGCAAAGCTTTCTTT | CASSYRPYRGKAFF
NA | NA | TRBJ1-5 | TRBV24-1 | TGTGCCACCAGTCGGCAGAATCAGCCCCAGCATTTT | CATSRQNQPQHF
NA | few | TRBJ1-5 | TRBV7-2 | TGTGCCAGCAGCTTAGAAGCGAGTAGGCCCCAGCATTTT | CASSLEASRPQHF
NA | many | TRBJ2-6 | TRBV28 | TGTGCCAGCAGTTTATTAGCAGGAAGCTCTGGGGCCAACGTCCTGACTTTC | CASSLLAGSSGANVLTF
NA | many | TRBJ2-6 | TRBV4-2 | TGTGCCAGCAGCCAAGAGTCATCTGGGGCCAACGTCCTGACTTTC | CASSQESSGANVLTF
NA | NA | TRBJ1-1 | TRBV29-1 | TGCAGCGTAACACAGGGAATTCGGAACACTGAAGCTTTCTTT | CSVTQGIRNTEAFF
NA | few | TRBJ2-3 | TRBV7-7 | TGTGCTAGCAGCCAATCGTCCCAACCCACAGATACGCAGTATTTT | CASSQSSQPTDTQYF
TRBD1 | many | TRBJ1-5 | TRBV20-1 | TGCAGTGCGCGGACAGGGGGTCAGCCCCAGCATTTT | CSARTGGQPQHF
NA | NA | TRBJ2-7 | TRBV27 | TGTGCCAGCAGTTTTTTCAACAGCCACGAGCAGTACTTC | CASSFFNSHEQYF
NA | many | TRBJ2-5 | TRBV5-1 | TGCGCCAGCAGCTTGGGGGCCGACGCCGAGACCCAGTACTTC | CASSLGADAETQYF
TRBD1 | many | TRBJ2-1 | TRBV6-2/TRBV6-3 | TGTGCCAGCAGTAACAGGGGAGCCTCCTACAATGAGCAGTTCTTC | CASSNRGASYNEQFF
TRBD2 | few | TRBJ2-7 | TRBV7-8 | TGTGCCAGCAGCCCCCGGGTAGCGGGAGCGTTCGAGCAGTACTTC | CASSPRVAGAFEQYF
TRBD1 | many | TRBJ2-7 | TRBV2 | TGTGCCAGCAGGTTGGGACAGGGGGCTGGCGAGCAGTACTTC | CASRLGQGAGEQYF
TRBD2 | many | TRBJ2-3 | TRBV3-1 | TGTGCCAGCAGCCAAGGAGGACTAGCGGGAGTTGATACGCAGTATTTT | CASSQGGLAGVDTQYF
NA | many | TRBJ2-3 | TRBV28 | TGTGCCAGCAGTTTAGGGGCAGACACAGATACGCAGTATTTT | CASSLGADTDTQYF
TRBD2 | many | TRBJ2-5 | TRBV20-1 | TGCAGTGCTCGAGGCGGGAGAAGTGAGACCCAGTACTTC | CSARGGRSETQYF
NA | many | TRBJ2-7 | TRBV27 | TGTGCCAGCAGTTTAGCGGGATTCAGCTCCTACGAGCAGTACTTC | CASSLAGFSSYEQYF
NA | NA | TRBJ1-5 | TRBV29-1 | TGCAGCGCCACAACAGATAGCAATCAGCCCCAGCATTTT | CSATTDSNQPQHF
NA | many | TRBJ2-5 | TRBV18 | TGTGCCAGCTCGCGCAACCAATACCAAGAGACCCAGTACTTC | CASSRNQYQETQYF
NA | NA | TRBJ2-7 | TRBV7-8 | TGTGCCAGCAGCTTAACCGCCAATACCTACGAGCAGTACTTC | CASSLTANTYEQYF
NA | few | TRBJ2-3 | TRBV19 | TGTGCCAGTAGTATAGGTGATCAGGGAGCGGATACGCAGTATTTT | CASSIGDQGADTQYF